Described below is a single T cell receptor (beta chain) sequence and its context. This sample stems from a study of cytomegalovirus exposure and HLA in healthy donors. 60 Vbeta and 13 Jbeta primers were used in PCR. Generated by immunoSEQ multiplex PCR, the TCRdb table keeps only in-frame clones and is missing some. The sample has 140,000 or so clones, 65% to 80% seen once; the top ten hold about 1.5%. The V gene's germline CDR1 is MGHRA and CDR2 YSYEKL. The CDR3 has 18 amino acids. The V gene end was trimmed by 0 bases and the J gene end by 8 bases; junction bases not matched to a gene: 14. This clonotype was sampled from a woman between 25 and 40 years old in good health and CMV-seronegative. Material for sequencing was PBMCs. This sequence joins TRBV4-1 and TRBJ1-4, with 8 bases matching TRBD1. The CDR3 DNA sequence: TGCGCCAGCAGCCAAGAGTGGCCCAGGGGGCGACGTAGGGAAAAACTGTTTTTT. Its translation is CASSQEWPRGRRREKLFF.